This TCR beta chain was captured by sequencing in a study of cytomegalovirus exposure and HLA in healthy donors. Of note for this clone: What it recognizes is unknown.

Study-level results: Donors belonging to an Asian-associated ancestry cluster reportedly showed fewer N-insertions in productive TCRs than the roughly 700-donor mean, according to what a later analysis found. TCR beta V segments were, for the most part, productive about 87% or about 30% of the time in an earlier analysis.

The V gene's germline CDR1 is MDHEN and CDR2 SYDVKM. The trim removed 5 bases at V and 4 bases at J, leaving 5 bases unmatched. This CDR3 has 14 residues. Donors sampled were nominally healthy, though unrecorded immune exposures were likely. This PCR relied on a set of 60 Vbeta primers and 13 Jbeta primers. In the authors' methods: Approximately 72 million unique TCR beta chains, 10 million to 13 million of them shared, were counted by a later analysis. The protocol was immunoSEQ multiplex PCR, while the TCRdb copy is restricted to in-frame clones and leaves out a portion. That table furnishes V, J and clone size, whereas the DNA furnished D and trimming. This table has 76,000 or so clones, about four fifths appearing once.

Sequenced: PBMCs. The receptor was derived from a woman aged 35 to 49 in good health and CMV-seropositive. The chain links TRBV28 to TRBJ1-2; 9 bases align to TRBD1. The CDR3 bases are TGTGCCAGCAGTCCCGGACAGGGGTCCTATGGCTACACCTTC. This codes for CASSPGQGSYGYTF.